This T cell receptor beta chain was sequenced in a study of CD8 T cells in ankylosing spondylitis. The study, taken as a whole, reports: Ankylosing spondylitis blood appeared to be characterized by a TCR beta motif of about eight highly homologous variants.

The length of the CDR3 is 15 residues. The germline CDR1 and CDR2 sequences are KGHSY and FQNENV. V shed 3 bases, J shed 5 bases, and the junction held 9 bases outside the gene matches. Each TCR beta library was made by quantitative 5'-RACE that incorporated molecular barcodes. TCRdb re-analysed the 5' RACE reads in MiXCR, keeping a single row per CDR3 protein. The data hold about 130,000 distinct CDR3 sequences, with 6% to 8.5% observed a single time. This clonotype appeared many times. The antigen remains undetermined. The TCR was taken from a male donor with ankylosing spondylitis or in good health (not recorded which). The V call is TRBV16, the J call TRBJ1-2, with TRBD1 matching 7 bases. Sample: blood, either unsorted or a sorted T cell fraction (not recorded which). CDR3 loop: CASSHPTGPLYGYTF. DNA for the CDR3: TGTGCCAGCAGCCACCCGACAGGGCCCCTTTATGGCTACACCTTC.